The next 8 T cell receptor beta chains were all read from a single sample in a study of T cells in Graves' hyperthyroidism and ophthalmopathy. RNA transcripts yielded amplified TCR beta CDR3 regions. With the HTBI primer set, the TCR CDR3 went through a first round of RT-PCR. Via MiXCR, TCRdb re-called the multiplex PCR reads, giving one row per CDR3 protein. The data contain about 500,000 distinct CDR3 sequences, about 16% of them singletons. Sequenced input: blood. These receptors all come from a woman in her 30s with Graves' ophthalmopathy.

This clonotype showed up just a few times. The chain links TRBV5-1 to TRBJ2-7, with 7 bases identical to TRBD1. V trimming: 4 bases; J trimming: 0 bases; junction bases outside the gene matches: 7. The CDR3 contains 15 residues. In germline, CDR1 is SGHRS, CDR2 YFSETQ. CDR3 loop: CASSLGQADSYEQYF. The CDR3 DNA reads TGCGCCAGCAGCCTAGGACAGGCGGACTCCTACGAGCAGTACTTC.

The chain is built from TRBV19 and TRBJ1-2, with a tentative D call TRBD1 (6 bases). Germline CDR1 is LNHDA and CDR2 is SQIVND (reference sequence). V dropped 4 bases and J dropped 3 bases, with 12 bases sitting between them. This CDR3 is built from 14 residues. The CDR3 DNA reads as TGTGCCAGTAGTAGTGACAGGACGGACTATGGCTACACCTTC. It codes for CASSSDRTDYGYTF.

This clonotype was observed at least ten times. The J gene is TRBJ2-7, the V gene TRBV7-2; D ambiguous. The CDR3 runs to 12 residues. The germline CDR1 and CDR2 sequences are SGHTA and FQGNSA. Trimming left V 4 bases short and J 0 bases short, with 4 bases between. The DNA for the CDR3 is TGTGCCAGCAGCTCCAACTCCTACGAGCAGTACTTC. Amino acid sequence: CASSSNSYEQYF.

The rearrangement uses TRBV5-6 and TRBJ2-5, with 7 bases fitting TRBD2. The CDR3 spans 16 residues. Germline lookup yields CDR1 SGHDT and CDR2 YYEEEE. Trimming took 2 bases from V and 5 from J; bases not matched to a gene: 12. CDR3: CASSLRGRSPKETQYF. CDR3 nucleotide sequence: TGTGCCAGCAGCTTACGCGGGAGAAGCCCAAAGGAGACCCAGTACTTC.

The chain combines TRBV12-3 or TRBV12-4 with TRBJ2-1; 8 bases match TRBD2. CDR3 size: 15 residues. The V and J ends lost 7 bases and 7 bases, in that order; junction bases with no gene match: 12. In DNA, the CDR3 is TGTGCCAGCACCACAAGCGGGAGCCCCGGTAATGAGCAGTTCTTC. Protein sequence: CASTTSGSPGNEQFF.

CDR3 sequence: CASSHQTGTTAGTQYF. CDR3 sequence (DNA): TGCGCCAGCAGCCATCAAACCGGGACTACCGCCGGTACGCAGTATTTT. The chain has TRBV4-3 and TRBJ2-3; 7 nucleotides line up with TRBD2. V trimming: 3 bases; J trimming: 8 bases; junction bases outside the gene matches: 14. The CDR3 runs 16 residues. Germline CDR1 LGHNA, CDR2 YSLEER.

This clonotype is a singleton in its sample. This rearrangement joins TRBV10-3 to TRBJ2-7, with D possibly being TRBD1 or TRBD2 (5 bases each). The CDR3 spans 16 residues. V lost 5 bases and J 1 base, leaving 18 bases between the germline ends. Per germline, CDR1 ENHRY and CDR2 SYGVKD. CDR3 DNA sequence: TGTGCCATCAGTCCCGAGGGGTCCGCTGGGTCCTACGAGCAGTACTTC. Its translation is CAISPEGSAGSYEQYF.

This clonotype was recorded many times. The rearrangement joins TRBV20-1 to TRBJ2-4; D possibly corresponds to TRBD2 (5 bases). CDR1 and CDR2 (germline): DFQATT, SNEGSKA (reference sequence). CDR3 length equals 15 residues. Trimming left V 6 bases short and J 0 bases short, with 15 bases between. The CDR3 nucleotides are TGCAGTGCCGAAGGGTCTAGCCTAGCCAAAAACATTCAGTACTTC. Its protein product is CSAEGSSLAKNIQYF.